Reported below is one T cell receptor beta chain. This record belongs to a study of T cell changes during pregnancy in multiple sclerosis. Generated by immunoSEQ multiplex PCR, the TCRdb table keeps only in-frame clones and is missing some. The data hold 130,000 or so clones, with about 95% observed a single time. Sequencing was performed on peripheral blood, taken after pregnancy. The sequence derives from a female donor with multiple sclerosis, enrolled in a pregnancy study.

The chain's CDR3 is CASSLRGGPYF. CDR3 nucleotide sequence: TGTGCCAGCAGCTTACGGGGGGGACCGTACTTC. The V gene is TRBV11-2, the J gene TRBJ2-7, with 8 bases that match TRBD2. Trimming cost V 2 bases and J 12 bases; bases outside gene matches: 3. Germline-derived CDR1 and CDR2 are SGHAT and FQNNGV. This CDR3 region has 11 residues.